This TCR beta chain is from a study of blood T cells in healthy people across ages. V lost 2 bases and J lost 0; bases outside the gene matches: 9. CDR3 size: 17 residues. Germline V lookup: CDR1 SGHTA, CDR2 FQGNSA. This clonotype is a singleton in its sample. Alongside a J-beta primer mix, a sample-barcoded 5' primer served in a second PCR lasting about 7 to 11 cycles. TCRdb reprocessed the 5' RACE reads via MiXCR and lists one record per CDR3 protein. The sample records about 1.5 million distinct CDR3 sequences, around 40% being singletons. The chain recombines TRBV7-2 with TRBJ2-7, with 8 bases matching TRBD2. The TCR was taken from a woman between 18 and 29 years old in good health. Sample: blood. This CDR3 is CASSLRLAGLSSYEQYF. Written as DNA, the CDR3 is TGTGCCAGCAGCTTAAGGCTAGCGGGCCTGAGCTCCTACGAGCAGTACTTC.